This entry lists 13 T cell receptor beta chains sequenced from one sample in a study of T-cell memory formation after mild COVID-19. Using its own MiXCR run on the 5' RACE reads, TCRdb lists one record per CDR3 protein. The sample has roughly 200,000 distinct CDR3 sequences; 16% are singletons. Sequences were obtained from PBMCs or a T cell subset sorted from them (not recorded which). These receptors were collected from an adult woman who had mild COVID-19 (a few samples of this study predate the infection). Cell type and time point are not known.

This clonotype has only a few counts. The rearrangement joins TRBV7-2 to TRBJ2-7; 10 nucleotides line up with TRBD2. Trimming at V came to 1 base and at J to 6 bases, leaving 9 bases not matched to a gene. CDR1 and CDR2 (germline): SGHTA, FQGNSA. The CDR3 consists of 16 residues. CDR3 DNA: TGTGCCAGCAGCTTAGTTACAGCGGGAGGGATGGGCGAGCAGTACTTC. Residues: CASSLVTAGGMGEQYF.

J is TRBJ1-6 and V is TRBV3-1; D ambiguous. V was cut by 0 bases and J by 10 bases, with 7 bases left in between. Germline V gene lookup returns CDR1 LGHDT and CDR2 YNNKEL (reference sequence). The CDR3 spans 13 residues. The chain's CDR3 is CASSQEGPSPLHF. As DNA, the CDR3 is TGTGCCAGCAGCCAAGAAGGCCCGTCACCCCTCCACTTT.

In this sample, this clonotype turned up a few times. The CDR3 DNA reads TGTGCCCGCGGCAGGGTCGGGAACACCGGGGAGCTGTTTTTT. Amino acid sequence: CARGRVGNTGELFF. The V gene is TRBV2, the J gene TRBJ2-2; the D gene is possibly TRBD1 (5 bases). Germline V gene lookup returns CDR1 SNHLY and CDR2 FYNNEI. With 11 bases removed from V and 1 base from J, the gap between germline ends came to 14 bases. This CDR3 is 14 amino acids long.

The rearrangement links TRBV20-1 to TRBJ2-2; the D gene is possibly TRBD1 (6 bases). The CDR3 runs to 14 residues. Germline V gives CDR1 DFQATT, CDR2 SNEGSKA (reference sequence). Trimming took 2 bases from V and 7 from J, leaving 14 bases between them. This CDR3 is CSARMGANDGELFF. CDR3 in DNA: TGCAGTGCTAGAATGGGGGCCAATGACGGGGAGCTGTTTTTT.

This clonotype was detected many times. CDR3 sequence (DNA): TGCGCCAGCAGCAAGGACAGCTACAATGAGCAGTTCTTC. The encoded protein is CASSKDSYNEQFF. The genes are TRBV5-1 and TRBJ2-1, with TRBD1 as a possible D gene (6 bases). Looked up from germline, CDR1 is SGHRS and CDR2 is YFSETQ. This CDR3 is 13 amino acids long. V was shortened by 4 bases and J by 3 bases, with 8 bases between the two germline ends.

J is TRBJ1-1 and V is TRBV6-2 or TRBV6-3; D is possibly TRBD1 (6 bases). The CDR3 runs to 12 residues. The germline V gene encodes CDR1 MNHEY and CDR2 SVGEGT. Between the trimmed V and J ends, which lost 4 bases and 8 bases, there was a span of 11 bases. The DNA of the CDR3 is TGTGCCAGCAGTTTCCTGGGACAAGAAGCTTTCTTT. It is translated as CASSFLGQEAFF.

This chain joins TRBV6-5 and TRBJ1-2; D is uncertain. Germline lookup yields CDR1 MNHEY and CDR2 SVGAGI. V shed 0 bases and J shed 4 bases, with 18 bases lying between them. This CDR3 region has 17 residues. This chain's CDR3 is CASSYSKSGPVIYGYTF. The CDR3 region has the DNA TGTGCCAGCAGTTACTCGAAGTCTGGTCCCGTGATCTATGGCTACACCTTC.

This rearrangement joins TRBV15 to TRBJ2-3; D is ambiguous. V was trimmed by 4 bases and J by 6 bases, leaving 14 bases between them. The germline V gene has CDR1 LNHNV and CDR2 YYDKDF (reference sequence). This CDR3 has 14 amino acids. CDR3 region: CATSTGNSRDTQYF. The CDR3, as DNA: TGTGCCACCAGCACCGGTAATAGTAGGGATACGCAGTATTTT. The complete variable domain, with remaining parts taken from reference TRBV15 and TRBJ2-3, reads DAMVIQNPRYQVTQFGKPVTLSCSQTLNHNVMYWYQQKSSQAPKLLFHYYDKDFNNEADTPDNFQSRRPNTSFCFLDIRSPGLGDTAMYLCATSTGNSRDTQYFGPGTRLTVL.

The sample holds a few counts of this clonotype. This sequence joins TRBV12-3 or TRBV12-4 and TRBJ2-7, with 9 bases lining up with TRBD2. The J segment lost 4 bases and the V segment lost 2 bases, leaving 6 bases of the junction unmatched. This CDR3 comprises 15 residues. CDR3 protein: CASSLRRGGQYEQYF. The CDR3 DNA reads as TGTGCCAGCAGTTTACGGCGGGGGGGCCAGTACGAGCAGTACTTC.

This clonotype was counted a few times. This chain uses TRBV12-5 with TRBJ2-7; D gene uncertain. V was shortened by 5 bases and J by 6 bases, with 8 bases between the two germline ends. This CDR3 has 11 amino acids. Germline V gene lookup returns CDR1 LGHNT and CDR2 FRNRAP. CDR3 sequence reads: CASGPLGEQYF. The CDR3 nucleotides read TGTGCTAGTGGTCCCCTTGGCGAGCAGTACTTC. Combining the CDR3 with reference TRBV12-5 and TRBJ2-7 gives the whole variable domain DARVTQTPRHKVTEMGQEVTMRCQPILGHNTVFWYRQTMMQGLELLAYFRNRAPLDDSGMPKDRFSAEMPDATLATLKIQPSEPRDSAVYFCASGPLGEQYFGPGTRLTVT.

V is TRBV2 and J is TRBJ1-5, with a weak D call TRBD1 (6 bases). There are 12 residues in the CDR3. V gave up 8 bases and J gave up 4 bases, with 9 bases separating them. CDR1 is SNHLY, CDR2 FYNNEI, per germline. CDR3 sequence: CASGQGNQPQHF. DNA for the CDR3: TGTGCCAGCGGCCAGGGGAATCAGCCCCAGCATTTT.

This chain joins TRBV20-1 and TRBJ1-5; D is unresolved. From germline, CDR1 is DFQATT and CDR2 SNEGSKA (reference sequence). Trimming shortened V by 1 base and J by 6 bases, and 10 bases separated the two germline ends. This CDR3 has 13 residues. This CDR3 is CSARGAPVQPQHF. The CDR3 DNA reads TGCAGTGCTAGAGGGGCCCCGGTTCAGCCCCAGCATTTT.

This clonotype was seen a few times. The rearrangement joins TRBV5-1 to TRBJ2-1, with D possibly being TRBD1 (5 bases). Trimming cost V 0 bases and J 0 bases, with 10 bases left between them. This CDR3 region has 16 residues. The V gene's germline CDR1 is SGHRS and CDR2 YFSETQ. This CDR3 is CASSLGTGSSYNEQFF. CDR3 nucleotides: TGCGCCAGCAGCTTGGGAACAGGTAGCTCCTACAATGAGCAGTTCTTC.